These 29 T cell receptor beta chains share one sample of origin, sequenced in a study of T cell responses to AZD1222 COVID-19 vaccine. TCRdb's table, derived via immunoSEQ multiplex PCR, lists solely in-frame clones and lacks some. This table holds 150,000 to 200,000 clones, less than 95% found once. The material was peripheral blood, obtained on day 0 of AZD1222 vaccination. The origin of the receptors is an adult in good health.

The genes are TRBV27 and TRBJ1-5; D call uncertain. V was trimmed by 3 bases and J by 8 bases, leaving 11 bases between them. The CDR3 spans 13 residues. The germline V gene encodes CDR1 MNHEY and CDR2 SMNVEV (reference sequence). CDR3 nucleotides: TGTGCCAGCAGTTTCCAGGAGTCGAAGCCCCAGCATTTT. Translating gives CASSFQESKPQHF.

V usage is TRBV2 and J usage is TRBJ1-3; TRBD1 matches 7 bases. The germline gives CDR1 SNHLY, CDR2 FYNNEI. The junction had 12 bases not matched to a gene; V was cut back by 7 bases and J by 0 bases. CDR3 size: 17 residues. The DNA for the CDR3 is TGTGCCAGCACGGGTGCGGGCAGGGGGTACTCTGGAAACACCATATATTTT. Translation gives CASTGAGRGYSGNTIYF. Full variable domain (remainder filled in from reference TRBV2 and TRBJ1-3): EPEVTQTPSHQVTQMGQEVILRCVPISNHLYFYWYRQILGQKVEFLVSFYNNEISEKSEIFDDQFSVERPDGSNFTLKIRSTKLEDSAMYFCASTGAGRGYSGNTIYFGEGSWLTVV.

The chain joins TRBV10-3 to TRBJ1-2; no definite D call. The germline V and J ends were trimmed by 4 bases and 4 bases, with 19 bases remaining between them. Germline CDR1 reads ENHRY; CDR2 reads SYGVKD. This CDR3 has 16 residues. CDR3 DNA sequence: TGTGCCATCAGTGGGGAGGAGGGTAGGGTGGGCTATGGCTACACCTTC. It is translated as CAISGEEGRVGYGYTF.

The rearrangement links TRBV19 to TRBJ1-3; no clear D. V was pared by 0 bases and J by 4 bases, with 10 bases between. The CDR3 length is 15 residues. Per germline, CDR1 LNHDA and CDR2 SQIVND (reference sequence). The CDR3 DNA follows: TGTGCCAGTAGTATAGACCGCAGCTGGGGAAACACCATATATTTT. Encoded protein: CASSIDRSWGNTIYF.

The chain employs TRBV11-1 and TRBJ1-4; D unclear. The CDR3 extends over 13 amino acids. Trimming took 5 bases from V and 8 from J, leaving 12 bases between them. Per the germline V gene, CDR1 is SGHAT and CDR2 is FQDESV (reference sequence). CDR3 bases: TGTGCCAGCAGCCCGTTCCGGGCCGAAAAACTGTTTTTT. Amino acid sequence: CASSPFRAEKLFF.

This clone was counted once. The J gene is TRBJ2-2, the V gene TRBV7-2; possibly TRBD1 for D (5 bases). Germline values: CDR1 SGHTA, CDR2 FQGNSA. V lost 2 bases, J lost 5 bases, and 15 bases lay in between. CDR3 length: 16 residues. The CDR3 reads CASSLWSTGGTGELFF. In DNA form, the CDR3 reads TGTGCCAGCAGCTTATGGTCAACAGGTGGGACCGGGGAGCTGTTTTTT.

The chain is built from TRBV7-2 and TRBJ1-5; no definite D call. The V and J ends lost 5 bases and 5 bases respectively, with 13 bases between them. The CDR3 runs to 14 residues. Germline assignment: CDR1 SGHTA and CDR2 FQGNSA. DNA of the CDR3: TGTGCCAGCAGCCAGGACGCTGCCTATCAGCCCCAGCATTTT. Its translation is CASSQDAAYQPQHF. The full variable domain, with the rest looked up from reference TRBV7-2 and TRBJ1-5, is GAGVSQSPSNKVTEKGKDVELRCDPISGHTALYWYRQSLGQGLEFLIYFQGNSAPDKSGLPSDRFSAERTGGSVSTLTIQRTQQEDSAVYLCASSQDAAYQPQHFGDGTRLSIL.

The chain recombines TRBV11-3 with TRBJ1-6; D remains unclear. The CDR3 totals 13 residues. Germline V gene lookup returns CDR1 SGHNT and CDR2 YENEEA. Trimming cost V 10 bases and J 7 bases, with 14 bases left between them. CDR3 nucleotides: TGTGCCAACGTACACGAATACAATTCACCCCTCCACTTT. Amino acids: CANVHEYNSPLHF.

The V gene is TRBV7-2, the J gene TRBJ1-2; weak D call: TRBD1 (5 bases). The CDR3 covers 13 residues. Trimming stripped 5 bases from V and 8 bases from J, with 15 bases between. Germline V gene lookup returns CDR1 SGHTA and CDR2 FQGNSA. CDR3 protein: CASSHRDRPGYTF. CDR3 bases: TGTGCCAGCAGCCACCGGGACCGCCCCGGCTACACCTTC.

The chain combines TRBV28 with TRBJ1-2; a possible D gene is TRBD1 (6 bases). This CDR3 comprises 17 residues. Germline CDR1 MDHEN, CDR2 SYDVKM. V gave up 6 bases and J gave up 0 bases, with 20 bases separating them. The CDR3 region is CASSPTETGPTNYGYTF. CDR3 coding DNA: TGTGCCAGCAGCCCTACCGAAACAGGGCCAACTAACTATGGCTACACCTTC.

The V call is TRBV2, the J call TRBJ2-7; 10 nucleotides line up with TRBD2. V lost 2 bases, J lost 7 bases, and 8 bases stayed unmatched. CDR3 length equals 15 residues. The germline V gene encodes CDR1 SNHLY and CDR2 FYNNEI. This CDR3 is CASSETSGARGEQYF. CDR3 bases: TGTGCCAGCAGTGAAACTAGCGGGGCCCGGGGAGAGCAGTACTTC.

This chain uses TRBV28 with TRBJ2-7; 9 nucleotides line up with TRBD1. V dropped 6 bases and J dropped 3; count of bases not matched to a gene: 15. The CDR3 has 17 residues. Germline CDR1 is MDHEN and CDR2 is SYDVKM. The CDR3 here is CASSTPLGTGKVYEQYF. DNA for the CDR3: TGTGCCAGCAGCACACCCCTCGGGACAGGGAAGGTCTACGAGCAGTACTTC.

The CDR3, as DNA: TGTGCCAGCCACATATGGGGTCATCTCTCCTACACCTTC. Its protein product is CASHIWGHLSYTF. This chain uses TRBV7-9 with TRBJ1-2, with D uncertain. Germline V gives CDR1 SEHNR, CDR2 FQNEAQ (reference sequence). The CDR3 contains 13 residues. V was shortened by 8 bases and J by 10 bases, with 20 bases between the two germline ends.

This clone was picked up one time. The V gene is TRBV6-2 or TRBV6-3, the J gene TRBJ2-7, with a possible D match to TRBD1 (5 bases). Germline CDR1 and CDR2: MNHEY and SVGEGT. This CDR3 spans 13 amino acids. With 4 bases removed from V and 2 bases from J, the gap between germline ends came to 9 bases. The CDR3 loop reads CASSLGPPYEQYF. The CDR3 DNA reads TGTGCCAGCAGTTTGGGGCCTCCCTACGAGCAGTACTTC.

The genes are TRBV27 and TRBJ1-5, with 7 bases lining up with TRBD1. CDR3 length: 14 residues. Germline loops: CDR1 MNHEY, CDR2 SMNVEV (reference sequence). V was pared by 4 bases and J by 0 bases, with 0 bases of the junction left unmatched. For the CDR3, the DNA is TGTGCCAGCAGTTCAGGGGGTAGCAATCAGCCCCAGCATTTT. Protein: CASSSGGSNQPQHF.

V is TRBV3-1 (or the pseudogene TRBV3-2) and J is TRBJ1-1; no reliable D call. Per the germline V gene, CDR1 is LGHDT and CDR2 is YNNKEL (reference sequence). The CDR3 consists of 14 residues. Trimming pared 4 bases from V and 5 bases from J, leaving 14 bases between. As DNA, the CDR3 is TGTGCCAGCAGCCCCGAGAGGTGGGGAACTGAAGCTTTCTTT. Its translation is CASSPERWGTEAFF.

The chain uses TRBV24-1 and TRBJ1-1, with a weak D call TRBD1 (6 bases). Germline CDR1 KGHDR, CDR2 SFDVKD. The CDR3 extends over 16 amino acids. The ends were cut back, 0 bases at V and 1 base at J, with 11 bases in the middle. The CDR3 nucleotides are TGTGCCACCAGTGATTTGATACTGACAGGGAACACTGAAGCTTTCTTT. Translated: CATSDLILTGNTEAFF.

The CDR3 sequence is CAWSGTAPSGANVLTF. The CDR3 nucleotides are TGTGCCTGGAGTGGGACAGCCCCCTCTGGGGCCAACGTCCTGACTTTC. The gene calls are TRBV30 and TRBJ2-6, with D perhaps TRBD1 (6 bases). This CDR3 spans 16 amino acids. CDR1 is GTSNPN and CDR2 is SVGIG in the germline V gene (reference sequence). Trimming removed 1 base from V and 0 bases from J, with 10 bases in between.

The chain has TRBV6-2 or TRBV6-3 and TRBJ1-2; 8 nucleotides line up with TRBD1. From germline, CDR1 is MNHEY and CDR2 SVGEGT. The V gene end was trimmed by 4 bases and the J gene end by 4 bases; junction bases not matched to a gene: 11. The length of the CDR3 is 16 residues. The CDR3 is CASSFPTTGEVYGYTF. In DNA, the CDR3 is TGTGCCAGCAGTTTCCCAACGACAGGGGAAGTCTATGGCTACACCTTC.

V and J are TRBV7-3 and TRBJ2-1, with 10 bases identical to TRBD2. CDR1 is SGHTA and CDR2 is FQGTGA in the germline V gene. The CDR3 contains 16 residues. V lost 1 base to trimming and J lost 9 bases; unmatched junction nucleotides: 9. The CDR3 sequence: CASSLKPSGSSGEQFF. In DNA form, the CDR3 reads TGTGCCAGCAGCTTAAAGCCTAGCGGGAGCTCCGGTGAGCAGTTCTTC. The complete variable domain, with remaining parts taken from reference TRBV7-3 and TRBJ2-1, reads GAGVSQTPSNKVTEKGKYVELRCDPISGHTALYWYRQSLGQGPEFLIYFQGTGAADDSGLPNDRFFAVRPEGSVSTLKIQRTERGDSAVYLCASSLKPSGSSGEQFFGPGTRLTVL.

This clone was recorded once. The V and J genes are TRBV27 and TRBJ2-1; D call uncertain. The CDR3 has 14 residues. The V and J ends lost 2 bases and 3 bases respectively, with 8 bases between them. Germline V gene data show CDR1 as MNHEY and CDR2 as SMNVEV (reference sequence). In DNA, the CDR3 is TGTGCCAGCAGTTTAAGGGCCTTCTACAATGAGCAGTTCTTC. It codes for CASSLRAFYNEQFF.

This clone was found a few times. This chain uses TRBV28 with TRBJ1-2; TRBD1 matches at 10 bases. The CDR3 is made up of 16 amino acids. After removal of 1 base from V and 4 bases from J, the junction contained 6 bases not matched to a gene. Per the germline V gene, CDR1 is MDHEN and CDR2 is SYDVKM. CDR3 residues: CASSLSLGTGVYGYTF. The CDR3 region has the DNA TGTGCCAGCAGTTTATCTCTAGGGACAGGGGTCTATGGCTACACCTTC.

The rearrangement uses TRBV28 and TRBJ1-1, with 7 positions matching TRBD1. The V segment lost 7 bases and the J segment 1 base; nucleotides outside the gene matches: 3. Germline loops: CDR1 MDHEN, CDR2 SYDVKM. CDR3 size: 13 residues. The CDR3 sequence: CASTHRGNTEAFF. The CDR3 DNA reads TGTGCCAGCACTCACAGGGGGAACACTGAAGCTTTCTTT.

In DNA form, the CDR3 reads TGTGCCAGCAGTGAGCGGGGAGGTGGCTACACCTTC. Translation: CASSERGGGYTF. This chain uses TRBV28 with TRBJ1-2; no reliable D call. Trimming pared 5 bases from V and 7 bases from J, leaving 11 bases between. The CDR3 has 12 residues. Germline CDR1 is MDHEN and CDR2 is SYDVKM.

This chain links TRBV6-5 with TRBJ1-2, with 7 bases aligning to TRBD1. Germline V gene data show CDR1 as MNHEY and CDR2 as SVGAGI. The CDR3 loop spans 12 amino acids. Trimming took 11 bases from V and 4 from J; bases not matched to a gene: 7. CDR3 region: CAQGGNSYGYTF. DNA of the CDR3: TGTGCCCAGGGGGGTAACTCCTATGGCTACACCTTC.

The V and J genes are TRBV19 and TRBJ1-6; 12 bases map to TRBD1. After removal of 5 bases from V and 7 bases from J, the junction contained 6 bases not matched to a gene. Germline-derived CDR1 and CDR2 are LNHDA and SQIVND (reference sequence). The CDR3 covers 16 residues. CDR3: CASSRQGQGANSPLHF. The CDR3 nucleotides read TGTGCCAGTAGTCGCCAGGGACAGGGGGCGAATTCACCCCTCCACTTT.

The rearrangement joins TRBV6-5 to TRBJ2-2; unclear D gene. The CDR3 is 12 amino acids. Germline assignment: CDR1 MNHEY and CDR2 SVGAGI. Trimming took 7 bases from V and 5 from J, leaving 8 bases between them. In nucleotides, the CDR3 is TGTGCCAGCACCGGTGATACCGGGGAGCTGTTTTTT. Its translation: CASTGDTGELFF.

This chain links TRBV9 with TRBJ2-1; 8 positions agree with TRBD2. This CDR3 is 16 amino acids long. Per germline, CDR1 SGDLS and CDR2 YYNGEE. J was trimmed by 8 bases and V by 2 bases; bases with no gene match: 12. The CDR3 nucleotides read TGTGCCAGCAGCGTCGTCCCAGCGGGAGTAACCCATGAGCAGTTCTTC. Translated: CASSVVPAGVTHEQFF. Drawing the rest from reference TRBV9 and TRBJ2-1, the complete variable domain is DSGVTQTPKHLITATGQRVTLRCSPRSGDLSVYWYQQSLDQGLQFLIQYYNGEERAKGNILERFSAQQFPDLHSELNLSSLELGDSALYFCASSVVPAGVTHEQFFGPGTRLTVL.

The chain combines TRBV30 with TRBJ1-1; D is perhaps TRBD1 (5 bases). Trimming pared 3 bases from V and 8 bases from J, leaving 13 bases between. The CDR3 is made up of 12 amino acids. Looked up from germline, CDR1 is GTSNPN and CDR2 is SVGIG (reference sequence). CDR3 DNA sequence: TGTGCCTGGAGACCCCGGACACAGGAAGCTTTCTTT. Translation: CAWRPRTQEAFF.